Listed below are T cell receptor beta chains from one sample, sequenced in a study of early T cells in non-severe SARS-CoV-2 infection. Via MiXCR, TCRdb re-called the 5' RACE reads, giving one row per CDR3 protein. The table shows roughly 28,000 distinct CDR3 sequences, with about 6% occurring only once. Sequenced material: whole blood. These receptors came from an adult who was a healthcare worker with PCR-confirmed SARS-CoV-2 infection or an uninfected control (not recorded which). Both conserved end residues are trimmed from each CDR3. Fields, in order: V gene, J gene, CDR3 protein.

>TRBV13|TRBJ1-2
ASSLDWDREDYGYT
>TRBV12-3/TRBV12-4|TRBJ2-1
ASRWGTSGSGEQF
>TRBV28|TRBJ2-2
ASSGGTGGTGELF
>TRBV5-4|TRBJ2-5
ASSGTSGETQY
>TRBV12-3/TRBV12-4|TRBJ2-2
ASSRTGRNTGELF
>TRBV20-1|TRBJ2-5
SARDHETQY
>TRBV19|TRBJ2-7
ASMESLAGVGVHEQY
>TRBV12-3/TRBV12-4|TRBJ2-1
ASSLPGDSYNEQF
>TRBV20-1|TRBJ2-5
SAKPGGETQY
>TRBV11-3|TRBJ2-1
ASSLVLSGGFSHEQF
>TRBV7-9|TRBJ2-3
ASTSSRLSTDTQY
>TRBV6-4|TRBJ2-1
ASSDSRLAGGRSYNEQF
>TRBV29-1|TRBJ2-7
SVKVGVDLHEQY
>TRBV7-6|TRBJ2-2
ASSWIAGGNTGELF
>TRBV24-1|TRBJ1-5
ATNEGNQPQH
>TRBV4-1|TRBJ2-2
ASSQDRTAGELF
>TRBV19|TRBJ1-2
ASTEQGTYGYT
>TRBV9|TRBJ2-5
ASSVGSSLQETQY
>TRBV11-2|TRBJ2-7
ASSFSYTYEQY
>TRBV10-2|TRBJ2-6
ASSEGGWANVLT
>TRBV6-2/TRBV6-3|TRBJ2-2
ASRLLTPGQGKLF
>TRBV18|TRBJ2-7
ASSPPGLAGYEQY
>TRBV6-1|TRBJ1-2
ASSEALEWGRDGYT
>TRBV7-6|TRBJ2-2
ASSLELAVNTGELF
>TRBV5-1|TRBJ1-2
ASSFDEGSTYGYT
>TRBV20-1|TRBJ2-7
SASGSGYEQY
>TRBV12-3/TRBV12-4|TRBJ2-2
ASRPVGGGRGELF
>TRBV20-1|TRBJ1-4
SASGGETNEKLF
>TRBV12-3/TRBV12-4|TRBJ2-7
ASSLTLAGGYEQY
>TRBV19|TRBJ2-2
ASSKTGSDGELF
>TRBV7-6|TRBJ2-5
ASSLIRASGLAQETQY
>TRBV15|TRBJ2-7
ATREGGVPYEQY
>TRBV7-9|TRBJ2-2
ASSRTQGFRTGELF
>TRBV5-4|TRBJ2-5
ASSPQNWQRTPNQETQY
>TRBV24-1|TRBJ2-5
ATSGGARETQY
>TRBV29-1|TRBJ2-7
SVYYLQGSYEQY
>TRBV10-1|TRBJ1-2
ASSEEGTYGYT
>TRBV12-3/TRBV12-4|TRBJ2-1
ASRPGTGQWSWDEQF
>TRBV28|TRBJ2-7
ASTDPGTATEQY
>TRBV20-1|TRBJ2-7
SAERTSGGGEQY
>TRBV9|TRBJ2-3
ASSARERSTDTQY
>TRBV5-4|TRBJ2-5
ASSLATGFGQETQY
>TRBV4-1|TRBJ1-4
ASSHQSGDNEKLF
>TRBV2|TRBJ2-3
ASRYSGRALTDTQY
>TRBV6-6|TRBJ2-3
ASSSASPRSVDTQY
>TRBV4-2|TRBJ1-5
ASSQEGQGGQPQH
>TRBV20-1|TRBJ2-5
RVTSGVETQY
>TRBV7-2|TRBJ2-1
ASSTRPGTSGGRLNEQF
>TRBV10-3|TRBJ1-1
AIGTPDTEAF